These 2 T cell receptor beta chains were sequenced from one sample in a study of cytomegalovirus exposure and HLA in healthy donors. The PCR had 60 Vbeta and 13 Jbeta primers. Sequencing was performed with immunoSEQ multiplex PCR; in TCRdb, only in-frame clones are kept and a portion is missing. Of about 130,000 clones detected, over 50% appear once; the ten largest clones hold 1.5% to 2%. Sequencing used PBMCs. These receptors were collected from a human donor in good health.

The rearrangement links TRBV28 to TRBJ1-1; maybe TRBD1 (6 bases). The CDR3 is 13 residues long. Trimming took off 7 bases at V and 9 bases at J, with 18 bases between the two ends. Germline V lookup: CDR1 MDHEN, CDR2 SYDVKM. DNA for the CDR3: TGTGCCAGCAAGCCACCAACAGGGTACAAAGCTTTCTTT. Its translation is CASKPPTGYKAFF.

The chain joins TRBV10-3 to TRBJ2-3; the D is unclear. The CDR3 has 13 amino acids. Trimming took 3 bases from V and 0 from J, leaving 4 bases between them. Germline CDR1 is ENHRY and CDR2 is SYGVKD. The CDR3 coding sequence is TGTGCCATCAGTGACTCTAGCACAGATACGCAGTATTTT. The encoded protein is CAISDSSTDTQYF.